What follows is one T cell receptor beta chain and its context. Its antigen is unknown. Trimming shortened V by 0 bases and J by 7 bases, and 19 bases separated the two germline ends. The CDR3 spans 16 residues. The germline V gene encodes CDR1 LNHNV and CDR2 YYDKDF (reference sequence). TCRdb called the RT-PCR reads again in MiXCR, with one record for every CDR3 protein. Counted here are a few hundred thousand distinct CDR3 sequences, about a fifth occurring once; the ten biggest clones make up 10%. The data stem from a study of response to subunit inactivated influenza vaccine. The study's findings and limits: That few new T cells are recruited by each seasonal influenza vaccination was the authors' suggestion.

The chain uses TRBV15 and TRBJ2-7, with a possible D match to TRBD1 (5 bases). This specimen consisted of PBMCs from blood, obtained less than 22 months after vaccination. The receptor comes from a man aged 45 to 70 who received an inactivated influenza vaccine. DNA of the CDR3: TGTGCCACCAGCAGAGAAGGGCAGGGAAGTTTGCGGGAGCAGTACTTC. This gives the protein CATSREGQGSLREQYF.